This T cell receptor beta chain comes out of a study of shared clonotypes between healthy human individuals. The overall study: Per donor, three plates held CD4 naive cells, three held CD4 memory, two held CD8 naive and one held CD8 memory.

On this clone itself: Its antigen is undetermined.

General study points: Sorted-subset samples were not fully sequenced, rarefaction indicated. Several donors held approximately 4.5% of naive CD4 clonotypes in common.

Terminally differentiated effector memory CD45RA+ cells were excluded by CCR7 positive selection of CD45RO-negative cells. Every immunoSEQ plate was one replicate of a subset's evenly spread DNA. TCRdb's copy holds only in-frame clones and misses some; the assay was immunoSEQ multiplex PCR. The sample holds about 2.1 million clones; 85% to 95% are singletons and the top ten take about 1.7%. Input material: naive CD8+ T cells from PBMCs. The receptor comes from a man between 18 and 35 years old in good health. Some clones in this sample may be carry-over from other donors' samples.

The CDR3 DNA reads as TGTGCCAGCAGTTCCCCAGTAGCGGGATTCGCCTACAATGAGCAGTTCTTC. Its translation is CASSSPVAGFAYNEQFF. This chain links TRBV28 with TRBJ2-1, with 8 bases lining up with TRBD2. CDR1 is MDHEN and CDR2 is SYDVKM in the germline V gene. The CDR3 sequence is 17 residues long. V was pared by 4 bases and J by 2 bases, with 10 bases of the junction left unmatched.